Reported below is one T cell receptor (beta chain). This entry comes from a study of blood T cell repertoires in COVID-19. TCRdb's table, derived via immunoSEQ multiplex PCR, lists solely in-frame clones and lacks some. Of roughly 81,000 clones detected, around 90% appear once; the ten largest clones hold under 6%. CDR3 length: 16 amino acids. With V trimmed by 2 bases and J by 5 bases, 9 bases remained unmatched. From germline, CDR1 is MNHNS and CDR2 SASEGT. The chain uses TRBV6-1 and TRBJ2-7; 10 bases map to TRBD1. The source material was peripheral blood. The TCR originated in a man aged 35-49 years with acute or convalescent COVID-19. The CDR3 is CASSELGDRGNNEQYF. DNA for the CDR3: TGTGCCAGCAGTGAACTGGGGGACAGGGGAAATAACGAGCAGTACTTC.